This T cell receptor beta chain appears in the sequencing data of a study of blood T cell repertoires in COVID-19. V was clipped by 2 bases and J by 8 bases, with 13 bases between them. The V gene's germline CDR1 is SGHRS and CDR2 YFSETQ. The CDR3 extends over 14 amino acids. Profiled with immunoSEQ multiplex PCR; TCRdb holds only in-frame clones, not every one. The sample has just over 35,000 clones; around 87% are singletons. The source is a man in his sixties with acute or convalescent COVID-19. The sequencing sample was made of peripheral blood. This sequence joins TRBV5-1 and TRBJ1-4, with D tentatively TRBD1 (6 bases). CDR3 amino acids: CASSFSAGAEKLFF. CDR3 in DNA: TGCGCCAGCAGCTTCTCCGCGGGGGCGGAAAAACTGTTTTTT.